This entry lists 25 T cell receptor beta chains sequenced from one sample in a study of long-term antiretroviral therapy in people with HIV. Sequencing relied on immunoSEQ assay v3.0, run at survey level. The table came from immunoSEQ multiplex PCR; TCRdb's copy has only in-frame clones and leaves some out. In the table there are about 24,000 clones, 87% of which are singletons. The source was unsorted PBMCs, collected 1.8 years before starting antiretroviral therapy. These receptor sequences come from a man aged 50-59 years with HIV.

The rearrangement uses TRBV2 and TRBJ1-1; weak D call: TRBD1 (5 bases). The V end lost 2 bases, the J end lost 4 bases, and 8 bases lay between the germline ends. The V gene's germline CDR1 is SNHLY and CDR2 FYNNEI. The CDR3 extends over 13 amino acids. CDR3 protein: CASSERGVTEAFF. The CDR3 DNA follows: TGTGCCAGCAGTGAACGGGGGGTCACTGAAGCTTTCTTT.

The chain links TRBV11-1 to TRBJ2-1, with TRBD2 identical over 12 bases. CDR1 is SGHAT and CDR2 is FQDESV in the germline V gene (reference sequence). The CDR3 consists of 16 residues. V dropped 4 bases and J dropped 2; count of bases not matched to a gene: 3. CDR3 sequence reads: CASSYLAGGPYNEQFF. The CDR3 bases are TGTGCCAGCAGCTACCTAGCGGGAGGGCCCTACAATGAGCAGTTCTTC.

This clone has a handful of counts. The CDR3 region is CASSGRIMDEQYF. The CDR3 DNA sequence: TGCGCCAGCAGTGGCAGGATCATGGACGAGCAGTACTTC. This chain connects TRBV10-2 to TRBJ2-7, with unresolved D. V lost 4 bases and J 5 bases, leaving 12 bases between the germline ends. The CDR3 has 13 residues. Germline CDR1 WSHSY, CDR2 SAAADI.

This clone came up once. The chain has TRBV14 and TRBJ2-1, with 9 positions matching TRBD1. Losses at the gene ends were 4 bases for V and 0 bases for J; bases not matched to a gene: 10. The CDR3 extends over 18 amino acids. The V gene's germline CDR1 is SGHDN and CDR2 FVKESK. The CDR3 is CASSPDRTGGSSYNEQFF. DNA of the CDR3: TGTGCCAGCAGCCCGGACCGAACAGGGGGCAGCTCCTACAATGAGCAGTTCTTC.

This chain uses TRBV27 with TRBJ1-2; TRBD1 matches at 7 bases. V trimming: 5 bases; J trimming: 4 bases; junction bases outside the gene matches: 4. Germline V CDR1 and CDR2: MNHEY, SMNVEV (reference sequence). This CDR3 spans 13 amino acids. CDR3 protein: CASSPRGGYGYTF. The CDR3 DNA reads as TGTGCCAGCAGTCCCAGGGGGGGCTATGGCTACACCTTC.

This chain links TRBV5-4 with TRBJ2-2; no definite D call. This CDR3 has 13 residues. Germline V lookup: CDR1 SGHNT, CDR2 YYREEE (reference sequence). Trimming removed 6 bases at V and 2 bases at J, with 8 bases between. CDR3 amino acids: CASTAHNTGELFF. The CDR3 coding sequence is TGTGCCAGCACCGCGCACAACACCGGGGAGCTGTTTTTT.

This chain uses TRBV28 with TRBJ2-3, with D tentatively TRBD1 (6 bases). Germline loops: CDR1 MDHEN, CDR2 SYDVKM. This CDR3 comprises 15 residues. V was shortened by 3 bases and J by 0 bases, with 10 bases between the two germline ends. The CDR3 nucleotides are TGTGCCAGCAGTTTGACAGGCGATAGCACAGATACGCAGTATTTT. Translating it yields CASSLTGDSTDTQYF.

V usage is TRBV7-9 and J usage is TRBJ1-1; D uncertain. The CDR3 contains 12 residues. Trimming left V 4 bases short and J 10 bases short, with 13 bases between. CDR1 is SEHNR, CDR2 FQNEAQ, per germline (reference sequence). In nucleotides, the CDR3 is TGTGCCAGCAGCTATATGACGCCTGGAGCTTTCTTT. Its translation is CASSYMTPGAFF.

The V and J genes are TRBV11-2 and TRBJ2-3; no reliable D call. V lost 1 base to trimming and J lost 0 bases, with 11 bases between them. This CDR3 has 16 residues. The V gene's germline CDR1 is SGHAT and CDR2 FQNNGV. The CDR3 sequence is CASSLGSLPSTDTQYF. CDR3 bases: TGTGCCAGCAGCTTAGGGAGTCTCCCTAGCACAGATACGCAGTATTTT.

This chain links TRBV19 with TRBJ1-4, with D possibly TRBD1 on 6 matching bases. This CDR3 is built from 13 residues. The V gene's germline CDR1 is LNHDA and CDR2 SQIVND (reference sequence). The V gene lost 8 bases and the J gene lost 8 bases, with 15 bases spanning the gap. CDR3 region: CASARGSKEKLFF. CDR3 DNA sequence: TGTGCCAGTGCGAGGGGGTCAAAAGAAAAACTGTTTTTT.

Relative to its sample, this clone is medium-sized. The chain links TRBV29-1 to TRBJ2-7; TRBD1 is a possible D gene (5 bases). The CDR3 has 13 residues. Germline V gene data show CDR1 as SQVTM and CDR2 as ANQGSEA. V shed 6 bases and J shed 3 bases, with 15 bases lying between them. CDR3 sequence reads: CSVRWGADYEQYF. DNA of the CDR3: TGCAGCGTAAGGTGGGGCGCTGACTACGAGCAGTACTTC.

This clone was seen just once. This chain links TRBV10-2 with TRBJ2-7, with D possibly being TRBD2 (6 bases). The CDR3 runs to 13 residues. CDR1 WSHSY and CDR2 SAAADI come from the germline V gene. V shed 6 bases and J shed 2 bases, with 11 bases lying between them. DNA for the CDR3: TGCGCCAGCAGGCCGGCGGGGCCCTACGAGCAGTACTTC. This encodes CASRPAGPYEQYF.

The chain has TRBV29-1 and TRBJ2-3; D is undetermined. Germline assignment: CDR1 SQVTM and CDR2 ANQGSEA. The CDR3 totals 12 residues. V lost 4 bases and J 0 bases, leaving 5 bases between the germline ends. As DNA, the CDR3 is TGCAGCGTTGCGATGAGCACAGATACGCAGTATTTT. This gives the protein CSVAMSTDTQYF.

This clone was observed a single time. V usage is TRBV9 and J usage is TRBJ2-1; tentatively, D is TRBD2 (6 bases). CDR1 and CDR2 from the germline V gene are SGDLS and YYNGEE. The CDR3 consists of 15 residues. Between the trimmed V and J ends, which lost 0 bases and 4 bases, there was a span of 11 bases. The CDR3 region is CASSVGAGGYNEQFF. Written as DNA, the CDR3 is TGTGCCAGCAGCGTAGGAGCGGGTGGGTACAATGAGCAGTTCTTC.

This clone has a single count. This chain uses TRBV27 with TRBJ2-1; TRBD2 agrees at 10 bases. The V gene end was trimmed by 6 bases and the J gene end by 0 bases; junction bases not matched to a gene: 2. This CDR3 is 15 amino acids long. In germline, CDR1 is MNHEY, CDR2 SMNVEV (reference sequence). The CDR3 protein is CASRLAGASYNEQFF. In nucleotides, the CDR3 is TGTGCCAGCAGGCTAGCGGGGGCCTCCTACAATGAGCAGTTCTTC.

The V gene is TRBV6-6, the J gene TRBJ2-5; D is perhaps TRBD2 (5 bases). Germline values: CDR1 MNHNY, CDR2 SVGAGI (reference sequence). V lost 0 bases and J lost 2, with 10 bases in between. The CDR3 is 15 amino acids. CDR3 protein: CASSYSNRGQETQYF. CDR3 nucleotide sequence: TGTGCCAGCAGTTACTCGAACCGGGGACAAGAGACCCAGTACTTC.

This chain connects TRBV6-1 to TRBJ2-7; the match to TRBD2 covers 7 bases. The CDR3 runs 14 residues. V shed 7 bases, J shed 5 bases, and the junction held 11 bases outside the gene matches. Per germline, CDR1 MNHNS and CDR2 SASEGT. The CDR3 DNA follows: TGTGCCAGCACGGAGGTGGAGCGGGGCCACGAGCAGTACTTC. Translating gives CASTEVERGHEQYF.

The CDR3 coding sequence is TGCGCCAGCAGCCCAGGACAGAACTACGAGCAGTACTTC. Translation: CASSPGQNYEQYF. The V and J genes are TRBV5-1 and TRBJ2-7, with D possibly TRBD1 on 6 matching bases. The CDR3 is 13 amino acids. The germline V gene encodes CDR1 SGHRS and CDR2 YFSETQ. The germline V and J ends were trimmed by 4 bases and 3 bases, with 11 bases remaining between them.

Written as DNA, the CDR3 is TGTGCCAGCAGCACTTACACAGGGGGCGAATTCTATGGCTACACCTTC. Translation gives CASSTYTGGEFYGYTF. This chain joins TRBV7-2 and TRBJ1-2, with 9 bases fitting TRBD1. Germline V gene data show CDR1 as SGHTA and CDR2 as FQGNSA. Unmatched junction bases numbered 11, after V lost 5 bases and J lost 4 bases. The length of the CDR3 is 16 residues. Variable domain in full (rest from reference TRBV7-2 and TRBJ1-2): GAGVSQSPSNKVTEKGKDVELRCDPISGHTALYWYRQSLGQGLEFLIYFQGNSAPDKSGLPSDRFSAERTGGSVSTLTIQRTQQEDSAVYLCASSTYTGGEFYGYTFGSGTRLTVV.

The rearrangement joins TRBV28 to TRBJ2-7, with TRBD1 matching 8 bases. The CDR3 covers 15 residues. Losses at the gene ends were 7 bases for V and 2 bases for J; bases not matched to a gene: 10. The germline gives CDR1 MDHEN, CDR2 SYDVKM. The CDR3 here is CASTPPQGAPYEQYF. The CDR3 region has the DNA TGTGCCAGCACCCCCCCCCAGGGGGCCCCCTACGAGCAGTACTTC.

The chain employs TRBV4-1 and TRBJ1-1, with 7 bases identical to TRBD1. CDR1 is MGHRA and CDR2 is YSYEKL in the germline V gene. The CDR3 totals 16 residues. V was clipped by 3 bases and J by 0 bases; unmatched bases: 7. The CDR3 here is CASSQGDSHLNTEAFF. DNA for the CDR3: TGCGCCAGCAGCCAGGGGGACAGCCATTTGAACACTGAAGCTTTCTTT.

The chain is built from TRBV19 and TRBJ2-7, with TRBD1 identical over 7 bases. Per the germline V gene, CDR1 is LNHDA and CDR2 is SQIVND (reference sequence). The V gene end was trimmed by 5 bases and the J gene end by 4 bases; junction bases not matched to a gene: 8. CDR3 length: 14 residues. This CDR3 is CASSSTGFGYEQYF. The CDR3 nucleotides are TGTGCCAGTAGTTCGACAGGGTTCGGATACGAGCAGTACTTC.

This chain connects TRBV15 to TRBJ1-4; 9 bases align to TRBD1. The CDR3 loop spans 16 amino acids. Germline V CDR1 and CDR2: LNHNV, YYDKDF (reference sequence). Unmatched junction bases numbered 6, after V lost 0 bases and J lost 7 bases. CDR3 loop: CATSRDPGQGSEKLFF. For the CDR3, the DNA is TGTGCCACCAGCAGAGATCCTGGACAGGGGAGTGAAAAACTGTTTTTT.

This clone was observed a handful of times. The chain links TRBV11-2 to TRBJ1-4; tentative D call: TRBD1 (5 bases). V lost 3 bases, J lost 8 bases, and 10 bases lay in between. This CDR3 comprises 13 residues. The germline CDR1 and CDR2 sequences are SGHAT and FQNNGV. The CDR3 protein is CASSFNQGEKLFF. The CDR3 region has the DNA TGTGCCAGCAGCTTCAACCAGGGAGAAAAACTGTTTTTT.

The chain joins TRBV29-1 to TRBJ1-1, with D tentatively TRBD1 (5 bases). The CDR3 is made up of 13 amino acids. V lost 6 bases to trimming and J lost 2 bases, with 13 bases between them. Germline V CDR1 and CDR2: SQVTM, ANQGSEA. CDR3: CSVARDGNTEAFF. CDR3 nucleotide sequence: TGCAGCGTCGCTCGGGACGGAAACACTGAAGCTTTCTTT.